The source of this T cell receptor beta chain is a study of response to subunit inactivated influenza vaccine. This clonotype was counted only a few times. Antigen specificity is unknown. MiXCR, applied by TCRdb to the RT-PCR reads, yields one record per CDR3 protein. Among under 550,000 distinct CDR3 sequences listed, approximately 7.7% were seen once. General study results and limits: The study's authors posited that every seasonal influenza vaccination enlists few new T cells.

This CDR3 comprises 13 residues. V was clipped by 5 bases and J by 3 bases, with 11 bases between them. The germline V gene encodes CDR1 SNHLY and CDR2 FYNNEI. The chain combines TRBV2 with TRBJ2-7; D unclear. This clonotype was obtained from a man between 50 and 69 years old who received an inactivated influenza vaccine. Specimen: PBMCs from blood, collected approximately 25 months after vaccination. The CDR3 region has the DNA TGTGCCAGCAGTTTGGACGGAGTCTACGAGCAGTACTTC. Its protein product is CASSLDGVYEQYF.